The rows below give T cell receptor beta chains drawn from one sample of a study of T-cell reconstitution after alpha-beta-depleted transplantation in children. TCRdb reprocessed the PCR reads with MiXCR, giving one entry per CDR3 protein. The table includes some 200,000 distinct CDR3 sequences, 9.7% detected once. Specimen: PBMCs from the stem cell graft donor, collected from the stem cell graft. The receptors here all came from a human donor who donated a stem cell graft to a child with SCID. CDR3s include the opening cysteine and the closing phenylalanine or tryptophan. D genes are given only for firm matches. Only some rows state a clone size, as once, few, many or a class for expanded clones.

v_gene	d_gene	j_gene	abundance	CDR3aa	CDR3nt
TRBV5-1	-	TRBJ2-7	many	CASSLGGWRSYEQYF	TGCGCCAGCAGCTTGGGTGGTTGGAGGTCCTACGAGCAGTACTTC
TRBV5-1	-	TRBJ1-4	-	CASSIPGSTNEKLFF	TGCGCCAGCAGTATACCGGGGTCAACTAATGAAAAACTGTTTTTT
TRBV20-1	-	TRBJ2-5	many	CSARSFYQETQYF	TGCAGTGCTAGAAGCTTCTACCAAGAGACCCAGTACTTC
TRBV11-2	-	TRBJ2-1	-	CASSLNRVYNEQFF	TGTGCCAGCAGCTTGAACAGGGTCTACAATGAGCAGTTCTTC
TRBV28	-	TRBJ2-7	many	CASSLSSTPQYF	TGTGCCAGCAGCCTTTCCTCGACGCCCCAGTACTTC
TRBV5-1	TRBD2	TRBJ2-7	many	CASTRGTSGEWYYEQYF	TGCGCCAGCACGCGAGGGACTAGCGGGGAGTGGTATTATGAGCAGTACTTC
TRBV9	-	TRBJ1-2	few	CASSVSPRSIGYGYTF	TGTGCCAGCAGCGTCAGTCCTCGGTCTATCGGCTATGGCTACACCTTC
TRBV6-5	-	TRBJ1-2	many	CASSYSIDHGYTF	TGTGCCAGCAGTTATTCGATAGATCATGGCTACACCTTC
TRBV20-1	-	TRBJ1-6	many	CSARVSGLMNSPLHF	TGCAGTGCTAGAGTATCGGGACTGATGAATTCACCCCTCCACTTT
TRBV7-6	-	TRBJ1-1	many	CASSLVRGPNTEAFF	TGTGCCAGCAGCTTAGTTCGAGGGCCGAACACTGAAGCTTTCTTT
TRBV11-2	TRBD1	TRBJ2-5	-	CASSLGQGARETQYF	TGTGCCAGCAGCCTCGGACAGGGGGCGCGGGAGACCCAGTACTTC
TRBV20-1	-	TRBJ1-1	many	CSARQQGEKDTEAFF	TGCAGTGCTAGACAGCAGGGAGAGAAGGACACTGAAGCTTTCTTT
TRBV20-1	TRBD1	TRBJ1-1	few	CCAQIWGRTGVNTEAFF	TGCTGTGCCCAAATTTGGGGCCGGACAGGGGTGAACACTGAAGCTTTCTTT
TRBV5-1	-	TRBJ1-1	many	CASSMQGLTEAFF	TGCGCCAGCAGCATGCAGGGTCTCACTGAAGCTTTCTTT
TRBV4-2	-	TRBJ2-5	many	CASSQDYGDQETQYF	TGTGCCAGCAGCCAAGATTACGGGGATCAAGAGACCCAGTACTTC
TRBV5-1	TRBD1	TRBJ1-1	many	CASSLGTGGPNTEAFF	TGCGCCAGCAGCCTGGGAACAGGGGGCCCGAACACTGAAGCTTTCTTT
TRBV5-1	TRBD1	TRBJ1-1	many	CASSLPRQGGTEAFF	TGCGCCAGCAGCCTTCCCCGACAGGGTGGCACTGAAGCTTTCTTT
TRBV14	-	TRBJ1-2	many	CASSLQQGSGYTF	TGTGCCAGCAGCCTTCAACAGGGAAGTGGCTACACCTTC
TRBV7-2	-	TRBJ1-1	many	CASSLIGVGTEAFF	TGTGCCAGCAGCTTAATAGGGGTTGGCACTGAAGCTTTCTTT
TRBV7-6	-	TRBJ2-1	-	CASSLRPLSYNEQFF	TGTGCCAGCAGCCTCCGGCCCCTCTCCTACAATGAGCAGTTCTTC
TRBV13	TRBD1	TRBJ1-6	few	CASSSGQGRVPLHF	TGTGCCAGCAGCTCCGGACAGGGACGGGTTCCCCTCCACTTT
TRBV7-2	-	TRBJ1-2	many	CASSLRGSIGYTF	TGTGCCAGCAGCTTAAGGGGGTCTATCGGCTACACCTTC
TRBV3-1	TRBD2	TRBJ2-3	many	CASSQQASGPRTDTQYF	TGTGCCAGCAGCCAACAAGCTAGCGGGCCTCGCACAGATACGCAGTATTTT
TRBV2	-	TRBJ1-6	few	CASGPIQGGNSPLHF	TGTGCCAGCGGACCCATTCAGGGCGGCAATTCACCCCTCCACTTT
TRBV6-1	-	TRBJ2-6	-	CASSRDSGANVLTF	TGTGCCAGCAGTCGGGACTCTGGGGCCAACGTCCTGACTTTC
TRBV19	TRBD1	TRBJ2-7	many	CASSIRGEGARYEQYF	TGTGCCAGTAGTATAAGAGGAGAGGGGGCGCGGTACGAGCAGTACTTC
TRBV5-1	-	TRBJ1-5	many	CASSLGGDWGQPQHF	TGCGCCAGCAGCTTAGGGGGGGATTGGGGTCAGCCCCAGCATTTT
TRBV15	-	TRBJ2-1	many	CATSRDLGQFSYNEQFF	TGTGCCACCAGCAGAGATTTAGGTCAGTTCTCCTACAATGAGCAGTTCTTC
TRBV10-3	-	TRBJ2-2	many	CAITRGEAAGELFF	TGTGCCATCACGCGAGGAGAAGCCGCCGGGGAGCTGTTTTTT
TRBV11-2	TRBD1	TRBJ2-1	many	CASSLAGQGNGNEQFF	TGTGCCAGCAGCTTAGCGGGACAGGGTAACGGCAATGAGCAGTTCTTC
TRBV28	TRBD1	TRBJ2-2	many	CASMRGRTGELFF	TGTGCCAGCATGAGGGGGCGTACCGGGGAGCTGTTTTTT
TRBV20-1	-	TRBJ2-7	many	CSARDPQTGPYEQYF	TGCAGTGCTAGAGATCCTCAGACAGGACCCTACGAGCAGTACTTC
TRBV9	-	TRBJ1-6	many	CASSVGAEGSYNSPLHF	TGTGCCAGCAGCGTAGGAGCCGAAGGGTCCTATAATTCACCCCTCCACTTT
TRBV5-1	TRBD1	TRBJ2-3	many	CASTGTGELYTQYF	TGCGCCAGCACCGGGACAGGAGAACTATATACGCAGTATTTT